The next 5 T cell receptor beta chains were all read from a single sample in a study of regulatory T cells in long-lasting Graves disease. Libraries of TCR beta came from iRepertoire HTBI primers plus Arm-PCR of CDR3 regions. TCRdb called the multiplex PCR reads again in MiXCR, with one record for every CDR3 protein. The data contain around 340,000 distinct CDR3 sequences, around a fifth of them singletons. The sample's time point: persistent/refractory GD, antithyroid drugs over 5 years with positive TRAb. Preparation of the TCR library used RNA extracted from PBMCs. The material was peripheral blood mononuclear cells (PBMCs), obtained when the disease was refractory, from a patient treated with antithyroid drugs. The receptors here all came from a female donor with Graves disease.

This clonotype was seen ten or more times. This chain uses TRBV7-3 with TRBJ2-2; D is possibly TRBD1 or TRBD2 (6 bases each). Trimming stripped 5 bases from V and 2 bases from J, with 12 bases between. The CDR3 is 15 residues long. Germline V gives CDR1 SGHTA, CDR2 FQGTGA. CDR3 in amino acids: CASSPWGANTGELFF. The CDR3 region has the DNA TGTGCCAGCAGCCCGTGGGGGGCCAACACCGGGGAGCTGTTTTTT.

This clonotype was counted only a few times. The chain couples TRBV30 to TRBJ1-2, with a tentative D call TRBD1 (5 bases). CDR1 is GTSNPN, CDR2 SVGIG, per germline (reference sequence). This CDR3 comprises 14 residues. V was cut by 1 base and J by 1 base, with 10 bases left in between. The CDR3 DNA sequence: TGTGCCTGGAGTGGAAACAGGTTTAACTATGGCTACACCTTC. Its protein is CAWSGNRFNYGYTF.

This clonotype was seen at least ten times. The V and J genes are TRBV20-1 and TRBJ1-2, with 8 bases aligning to TRBD1. With V trimmed by 6 bases and J by 0 bases, 6 bases remained unmatched. The CDR3 has 14 amino acids. CDR1 is DFQATT, CDR2 SNEGSKA, per germline (reference sequence). The CDR3 bases are TGCAGTGCAAGGGACAGGCCGACTAACTATGGCTACACCTTC. Amino acids: CSARDRPTNYGYTF.

This clonotype was detected only a few times. This chain joins TRBV12-5 and TRBJ2-3; 7 bases line up with TRBD2. Looked up from germline, CDR1 is LGHNT and CDR2 is FRNRAP. Trimming at V came to 0 bases and at J to 3 bases, leaving 6 bases not matched to a gene. This CDR3 region has 16 residues. The DNA of the CDR3 is TGTGCTAGTGGTTTGGTACTTTTCGGGGGGACAGATACGCAGTATTTT. It encodes CASGLVLFGGTDTQYF.

Worth noting for this clonotype: It may be a read error: a sequence one base away is much more abundant. The chain joins TRBV6-1 to TRBJ1-2; TRBD1 is a possible D gene (5 bases). CDR1 and CDR2 from the germline V gene are MNHNS and SASEGT. This CDR3 contains 15 residues. Trimming cost V 8 bases and J 6 bases, with 22 bases left between them. The CDR3 DNA sequence: TGTGCCAGCTACGCGGGGGGGATTCGGGGCCATGGCTACACCTTC. Its protein is CASYAGGIRGHGYTF.